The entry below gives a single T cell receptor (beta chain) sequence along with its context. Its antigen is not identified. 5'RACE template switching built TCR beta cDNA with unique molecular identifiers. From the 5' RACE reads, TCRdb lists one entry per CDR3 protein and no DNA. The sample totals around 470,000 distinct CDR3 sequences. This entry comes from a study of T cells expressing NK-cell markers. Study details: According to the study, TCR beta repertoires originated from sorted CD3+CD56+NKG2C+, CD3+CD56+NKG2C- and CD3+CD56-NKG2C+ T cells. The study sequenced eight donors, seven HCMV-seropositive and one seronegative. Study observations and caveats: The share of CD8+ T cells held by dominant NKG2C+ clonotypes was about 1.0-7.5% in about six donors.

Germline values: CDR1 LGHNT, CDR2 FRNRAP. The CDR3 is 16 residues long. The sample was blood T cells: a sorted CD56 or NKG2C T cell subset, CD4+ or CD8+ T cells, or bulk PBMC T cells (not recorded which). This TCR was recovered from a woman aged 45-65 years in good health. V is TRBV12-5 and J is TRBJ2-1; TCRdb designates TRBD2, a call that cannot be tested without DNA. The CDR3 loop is CASGRGGSSGYNEQFF. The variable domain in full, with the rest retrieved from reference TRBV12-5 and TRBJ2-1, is DARVTQTPRHKVTEMGQEVTMRCQPILGHNTVFWYRQTMMQGLELLAYFRNRAPLDDSGMPKDRFSAEMPDATLATLKIQPSEPRDSAVYFCASGRGGSSGYNEQFFGPGTRLTVL.